This T cell receptor (beta chain) was sequenced for a study of shared clonotypes between healthy human individuals. Study-wide context: Three plates were used per donor for CD4 naive, three for CD4 memory, two for CD8 naive and one for CD8 memory.

V trimming: 3 bases; J trimming: 8 bases; junction bases outside the gene matches: 6. CDR3 length: 14 residues. The germline V gene has CDR1 SGHNT and CDR2 YYREEE (reference sequence). The study, taken as a whole, reports: The four-donor shared clonotypes exceeded non-shared clonotypes in generation probability, with non-shared ones scoring lower.

Naive CD8 populations comprised CD45RO-negative cells positively selected for CCR7, excluding terminally differentiated effector memory CD45RA+ cells. In the sorted-subset replicate PCRs, approximately 200 ng DNA, around 30,000 T cell genomes, was used. In the source study's methods: ImmunoSEQ output held junction-only sequences without quality scores, so filtering differed. The data were produced by immunoSEQ multiplex PCR, yet TCRdb's version contains in-frame clones alone and is incomplete. That table supplies the V and J calls and clone size; D and trimming were determined from the DNA. The table lists under 1 million clones, 96% of them singletons. Points on this clone: Its antigen remains unknown.

Material: naive CD8+ T cells sorted from blood. This receptor was identified in a man aged 30 to 39 in good health. The genes are TRBV5-4 and TRBJ2-1, with 9 bases fitting TRBD2. The CDR3 DNA is TGTGCCAGCAGCTCGGGACTAGCAGGTTATGAGCAGTTCTTC. Translated: CASSSGLAGYEQFF.